This T cell receptor (beta chain) was obtained from a study of shared T cell receptors in the human thymus. The table came from immunoSEQ multiplex PCR; TCRdb's copy has only in-frame clones and leaves some out. The sample records some 700,000 clones, roughly 88% being singletons. V trimming: 0 bases; J trimming: 3 bases; junction bases outside the gene matches: 13. The germline gives CDR1 SEHNR, CDR2 FQNEAQ (reference sequence). The CDR3 runs 19 residues. This sample was shared with a second study, whose subject was human thymus T cells.

Specimen: thymocytes. The rearrangement uses TRBV7-9 and TRBJ1-4, with TRBD1 matching over 7 bases. The receptor was isolated from a girl less than two years old with a congenital heart defect. Written as DNA, the CDR3 is TGTGCCAGCAGCTTAGCGCTTTTAGGGGGCGAAGCTGCTAATGAAAAACTGTTTTTT. Translation gives CASSLALLGGEAANEKLFF. Full variable domain (remainder filled in from reference TRBV7-9 and TRBJ1-4): DTGVSQNPRHKITKRGQNVTFRCDPISEHNRLYWYRQTLGQGPEFLTYFQNEAQLEKSRLLSDRFSAERPKGSFSTLEIQRTEQGDSAMYLCASSLALLGGEAANEKLFFGSGTQLSVL.